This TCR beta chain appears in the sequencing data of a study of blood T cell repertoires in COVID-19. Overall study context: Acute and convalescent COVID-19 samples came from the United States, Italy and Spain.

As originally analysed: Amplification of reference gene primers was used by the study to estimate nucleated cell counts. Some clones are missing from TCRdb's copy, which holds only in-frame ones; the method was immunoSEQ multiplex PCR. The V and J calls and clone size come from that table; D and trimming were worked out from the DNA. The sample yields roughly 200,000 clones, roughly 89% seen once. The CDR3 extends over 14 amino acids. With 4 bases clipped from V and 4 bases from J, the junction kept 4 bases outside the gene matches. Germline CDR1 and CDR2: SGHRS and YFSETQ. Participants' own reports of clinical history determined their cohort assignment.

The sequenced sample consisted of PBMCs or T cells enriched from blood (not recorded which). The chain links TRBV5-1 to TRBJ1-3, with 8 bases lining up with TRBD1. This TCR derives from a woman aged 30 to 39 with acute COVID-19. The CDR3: CASSQTGVGNTIYF. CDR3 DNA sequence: TGCGCCAGCAGCCAGACAGGGGTGGGAAACACCATATATTTT.